A selection of T cell receptor beta chains follows, all from one sample in a study of blood T cell repertoires in COVID-19. Sequencing was performed with immunoSEQ multiplex PCR; in TCRdb, only in-frame clones are kept and a portion is missing. The sample yields some 130,000 clones, 75% to 90% seen once. The sequencing input was peripheral blood. The receptors derive from a human donor in a cohort sampled during active COVID-19. CDR3s leave out the opening cysteine and the closing phenylalanine or tryptophan. Fields, in order: CDR3 protein, V gene, D gene, J gene. The D gene is left open where the match is weak.

CDR3 protein: ASSQDRGDLLSNTEAF
V gene: TRBV4-1
D gene: TRBD1
J gene: TRBJ1-1

CDR3 protein: ASSLGTGATGELF
V gene: TRBV5-1
D gene: TRBD1
J gene: TRBJ2-2

CDR3 protein: ASSPSPTAPKEETQY
V gene: TRBV6-2/TRBV6-3
D gene: -
J gene: TRBJ2-5

CDR3 protein: ASTPGTGLSSYEQY
V gene: TRBV7-2
D gene: TRBD1
J gene: TRBJ2-7

CDR3 protein: ASSQDAGALGYGYT
V gene: TRBV4-1
D gene: -
J gene: TRBJ1-2

CDR3 protein: ASSLVPGAGYT
V gene: TRBV7-2
D gene: -
J gene: TRBJ1-2

CDR3 protein: ASSLTLLAGDNEQF
V gene: TRBV7-3
D gene: TRBD2
J gene: TRBJ2-1

CDR3 protein: ASSLSGTVQETQY
V gene: TRBV4-3
D gene: TRBD1
J gene: TRBJ2-5

CDR3 protein: ASSLGTLAGDLSTQY
V gene: TRBV7-9
D gene: TRBD2
J gene: TRBJ2-3

CDR3 protein: ASSLERGDQPQH
V gene: TRBV11-2
D gene: -
J gene: TRBJ1-5

CDR3 protein: ASSQVPGQGGYT
V gene: TRBV3-1/TRBV3-2
D gene: TRBD1
J gene: TRBJ1-2

CDR3 protein: ASSSVLSNSPLH
V gene: TRBV6-2/TRBV6-3
D gene: -
J gene: TRBJ1-6

CDR3 protein: ASSYSPRTEAF
V gene: TRBV6-6
D gene: -
J gene: TRBJ1-1

CDR3 protein: ASSLRATGELF
V gene: TRBV5-8
D gene: -
J gene: TRBJ2-2

CDR3 protein: ASRTGTANNEKLF
V gene: TRBV6-5
D gene: TRBD1
J gene: TRBJ1-4

CDR3 protein: ASSGEGGDNEQF
V gene: TRBV18
D gene: TRBD2
J gene: TRBJ2-1

CDR3 protein: ASSIDRVRDTQY
V gene: TRBV19
D gene: -
J gene: TRBJ2-3

CDR3 protein: SAPQGYEQF
V gene: TRBV20-1
D gene: -
J gene: TRBJ2-1

CDR3 protein: ASSQGDSNQPQH
V gene: TRBV18
D gene: -
J gene: TRBJ1-5

CDR3 protein: ASSTDRDPEAF
V gene: TRBV19
D gene: TRBD1
J gene: TRBJ1-1

CDR3 protein: ASSLGQAIYGYT
V gene: TRBV5-4
D gene: -
J gene: TRBJ1-2

CDR3 protein: ASSSTSGSANEQF
V gene: TRBV5-6
D gene: TRBD2
J gene: TRBJ2-1

CDR3 protein: ASSLDGGSTEAF
V gene: TRBV5-1
D gene: -
J gene: TRBJ1-1

CDR3 protein: ASRLGLGAGNTIY
V gene: TRBV5-6
D gene: -
J gene: TRBJ1-3

CDR3 protein: ASSPNNAGPFPGELF
V gene: TRBV18
D gene: -
J gene: TRBJ2-2

CDR3 protein: ASSWDSRTEAF
V gene: TRBV12-3/TRBV12-4
D gene: -
J gene: TRBJ1-1

CDR3 protein: ASSDSARFNNEQF
V gene: TRBV5-1
D gene: -
J gene: TRBJ2-1

CDR3 protein: ASSSRSPRNTEAF
V gene: TRBV10-2
D gene: -
J gene: TRBJ1-1

CDR3 protein: ASSPPTGDSGNTIY
V gene: TRBV5-6
D gene: -
J gene: TRBJ1-3

CDR3 protein: ASSQRQGGTGELF
V gene: TRBV4-3
D gene: TRBD1
J gene: TRBJ2-2

CDR3 protein: ATSAAFNTEAF
V gene: TRBV24-1
D gene: -
J gene: TRBJ1-1

CDR3 protein: ASSPEGGSSGNTIY
V gene: TRBV5-1
D gene: -
J gene: TRBJ1-3

CDR3 protein: ASSPFAGTSNSPLH
V gene: TRBV7-2
D gene: -
J gene: TRBJ1-6

CDR3 protein: ASSATLAGGTGELF
V gene: TRBV3-1/TRBV3-2
D gene: TRBD2
J gene: TRBJ2-2

CDR3 protein: ASSLGVAGRGGPETQY
V gene: TRBV5-1
D gene: -
J gene: TRBJ2-5

CDR3 protein: ASSFGRSGGAGGTDTQY
V gene: TRBV5-1
D gene: TRBD2
J gene: TRBJ2-3

CDR3 protein: ASSPRQGVSPLH
V gene: TRBV18
D gene: TRBD1
J gene: TRBJ1-6

CDR3 protein: ASSLAGLAGGADTQY
V gene: TRBV11-2
D gene: TRBD2
J gene: TRBJ2-3

CDR3 protein: ATSTSGTGKTDTQY
V gene: TRBV24-1
D gene: TRBD1
J gene: TRBJ2-3

CDR3 protein: ASSRLAGESTDTQY
V gene: TRBV3-1/TRBV3-2
D gene: TRBD2
J gene: TRBJ2-3

CDR3 protein: ASSILGAQETQY
V gene: TRBV19
D gene: -
J gene: TRBJ2-5

CDR3 protein: ASSLGLGDRGGQPQH
V gene: TRBV7-9
D gene: TRBD1
J gene: TRBJ1-5

CDR3 protein: ASSAQGSSGNTIY
V gene: TRBV2
D gene: -
J gene: TRBJ1-3